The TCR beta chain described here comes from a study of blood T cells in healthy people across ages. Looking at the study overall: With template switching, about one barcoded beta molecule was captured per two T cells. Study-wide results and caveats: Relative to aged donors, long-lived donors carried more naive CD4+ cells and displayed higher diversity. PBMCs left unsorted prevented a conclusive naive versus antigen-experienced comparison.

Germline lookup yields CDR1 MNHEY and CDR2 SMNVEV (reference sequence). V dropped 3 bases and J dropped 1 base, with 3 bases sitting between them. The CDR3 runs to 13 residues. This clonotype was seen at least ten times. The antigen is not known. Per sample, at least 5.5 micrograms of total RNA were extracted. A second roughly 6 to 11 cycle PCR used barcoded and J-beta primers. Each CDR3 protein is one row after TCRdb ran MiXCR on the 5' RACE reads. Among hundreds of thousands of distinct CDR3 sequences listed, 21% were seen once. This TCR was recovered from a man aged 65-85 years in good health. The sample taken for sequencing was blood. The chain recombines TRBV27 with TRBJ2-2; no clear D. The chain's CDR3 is CASSFQNTGELFF. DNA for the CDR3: TGTGCCAGCAGTTTTCAGAACACCGGGGAGCTGTTTTTT.